The 2 T cell receptor beta chains reported below all come from one sample, sequenced in a study of blood T cell repertoires in COVID-19. Profiled with immunoSEQ multiplex PCR; TCRdb holds only in-frame clones, not every one. The data contain 220,000 or so clones, 85% to 90% of them singletons. The sample consisted of peripheral blood. The receptor set was obtained from a woman aged 45-65 years with COVID-19, enrolled during active disease.

This clone was observed a single time. The V and J genes are TRBV18 and TRBJ1-6, with TRBD1 matching over 9 bases. Germline V lookup: CDR1 KGHSH, CDR2 LQKENI. Trimming at V came to 3 bases and at J to 6 bases, leaving 9 bases not matched to a gene. The CDR3 sequence is 17 residues long. CDR3 nucleotides: TGTGCCAGCTCACCCGGTCCCGGGACAGGGATTAATTCACCCCTCCACTTT. It encodes CASSPGPGTGINSPLHF.

This clone was observed a single time. The gene calls are TRBV11-2 and TRBJ2-3, with TRBD2 as a possible D gene (5 bases). Germline lookup yields CDR1 SGHAT and CDR2 FQNNGV. This CDR3 spans 15 amino acids. The V end lost 5 bases, the J end lost 3 bases, and 15 bases lay between the germline ends. DNA of the CDR3: TGTGCCAGCAGCGGTTACACCGGAGGAACAGATACGCAGTATTTT. Translation: CASSGYTGGTDTQYF.